This entry lists 29 T cell receptor beta chains sequenced from one sample in a study of blood T cell repertoires in COVID-19. Profiled with immunoSEQ multiplex PCR; TCRdb holds only in-frame clones, not every one. Found here are roughly 260,000 clones, 75% to 95% of them singletons; the top ten hold approximately 2.6%. Sequenced input: peripheral blood. The receptor source for this set is a person aged 18 to 29 with COVID-19, enrolled during active disease.

The CDR3 bases are TGTGCCAGCAGCGTAGGGGGAGGAGAGACCCAGTACTTC. It yields the protein CASSVGGGETQYF. The chain uses TRBV9 and TRBJ2-5; tentatively, D is TRBD2 (6 bases). This CDR3 has 13 residues. Germline assignment: CDR1 SGDLS and CDR2 YYNGEE. V lost 0 bases to trimming and J lost 4 bases, with 7 bases between them. The whole variable domain, filled in from reference TRBV9 and TRBJ2-5, reads DSGVTQTPKHLITATGQRVTLRCSPRSGDLSVYWYQQSLDQGLQFLIQYYNGEERAKGNILERFSAQQFPDLHSELNLSSLELGDSALYFCASSVGGGETQYFGPGTRLLVL.

The chain uses TRBV27 and TRBJ2-2; 12 nucleotides align to TRBD2. Germline V gene sequence: CDR1 MNHEY, CDR2 SMNVEV (reference sequence). The V and J ends lost 5 bases and 6 bases, in that order; junction bases with no gene match: 7. The CDR3 is made up of 16 amino acids. CDR3 sequence reads: CASSSGLAGSAGELFF. The CDR3, as DNA: TGTGCCAGCAGTAGCGGACTAGCGGGAAGCGCCGGGGAGCTGTTTTTT.

The V call is TRBV5-4, the J call TRBJ1-1; D perhaps matches TRBD1 (6 bases). Germline V gene sequence: CDR1 SGHNT, CDR2 YYREEE (reference sequence). V lost 1 base and J lost 5, with 12 bases in between. CDR3 length: 14 residues. CDR3 protein: CASSLSQGITEAFF. The DNA of the CDR3 is TGTGCCAGCAGCTTGAGCCAGGGGATTACTGAAGCTTTCTTT.

This clone showed up just once. A read error is likely, as this CDR3 ends without the conserved phenylalanine or tryptophan. The DNA is left out, because the CDR3 cannot be placed on it with certainty; the CDR3 is given as TCRdb lists it. The chain couples TRBV9 to TRBJ2-7; TRBD2, the table's D call, lacks a check against the DNA. The CDR3 is 8 residues long, counting both termini. Germline V gene lookup returns CDR1 SGDLS and CDR2 YYNGEE. This chain's CDR3 is CASSVWRI.

The gene calls are TRBV19 and TRBJ2-1; 7 nucleotides match TRBD2. The CDR3 is 12 amino acids. V dropped 7 bases and J dropped 8; count of bases not matched to a gene: 5. Germline CDR1 LNHDA, CDR2 SQIVND (reference sequence). CDR3 region: CASTGGVHEQFF. The CDR3 bases are TGTGCCAGTACGGGGGGAGTCCATGAGCAGTTCTTC.

The V gene is TRBV6-2 or TRBV6-3, the J gene TRBJ2-3, with no clear D. The length of the CDR3 is 15 residues. The V and J ends lost 3 bases and 3 bases respectively, with 13 bases between them. Per the germline V gene, CDR1 is MNHEY and CDR2 is SVGEGT. CDR3 in DNA: TGTGCCAGCAGTTATCCATCGGTATTGACAGATACGCAGTATTTT. Protein sequence: CASSYPSVLTDTQYF.

The chain links TRBV18 to TRBJ2-2, with 10 bases lining up with TRBD2. V trimming: 2 bases; J trimming: 4 bases; junction bases outside the gene matches: 1. Per germline, CDR1 KGHSH and CDR2 LQKENI. The CDR3 has 15 amino acids. The CDR3 loop is CASSPWTSGTGELFF. The DNA for the CDR3 is TGTGCCAGCTCACCATGGACTAGCGGCACCGGGGAGCTGTTTTTT.

The chain is built from TRBV2 and TRBJ2-5; 10 bases are shared with TRBD1. This CDR3 has 13 amino acids. V lost 6 bases to trimming and J lost 2 bases; unmatched junction nucleotides: 0. Germline loops: CDR1 SNHLY, CDR2 FYNNEI. CDR3 nucleotide sequence: TGTGCCAGCAGGGACAGGGGGCAAGAGACCCAGTACTTC. Protein product: CASRDRGQETQYF.

This clone was detected only once. V is TRBV5-1 and J is TRBJ2-5; TRBD1 aligns across 8 bases. The CDR3 is 15 amino acids. Germline V gene sequence: CDR1 SGHRS, CDR2 YFSETQ. J lost 5 bases, V lost 5 bases, and 11 bases had no gene match. CDR3 sequence reads: CASSLGAGGRETQYF. In DNA, the CDR3 is TGCGCCAGCAGTCTAGGGGCAGGGGGCCGGGAGACCCAGTACTTC.

This sequence joins TRBV19 and TRBJ1-2, with 8 bases that match TRBD1. Germline V gene lookup returns CDR1 LNHDA and CDR2 SQIVND (reference sequence). The V and J ends lost 3 bases and 6 bases, in that order; junction bases with no gene match: 6. This CDR3 contains 14 residues. CDR3 in DNA: TGTGCCAGTAGTATGGGTGGACAGGGCAATGGCTACACCTTC. Translated, it gives CASSMGGQGNGYTF. Full variable domain (rest looked up from reference TRBV19 and TRBJ1-2): DGGITQSPKYLFRKEGQNVTLSCEQNLNHDAMYWYRQDPGQGLRLIYYSQIVNDFQKGDIAEGYSVSREKKESFPLTVTSAQKNPTAFYLCASSMGGQGNGYTFGSGTRLTVV.

This sequence joins TRBV11-2 and TRBJ2-7; D perhaps matches TRBD2 (6 bases). V gave up 5 bases and J gave up 4 bases, with 12 bases separating them. CDR1 SGHAT and CDR2 FQNNGV come from the germline V gene. CDR3 length equals 13 residues. The CDR3 reads CASSRGRKYEQYF. As DNA, the CDR3 is TGTGCCAGCAGCCGGGGGAGAAAGTACGAGCAGTACTTC.

The genes are TRBV7-2 and TRBJ2-1; a weak D match, TRBD1 (6 bases). The V gene lost 4 bases and the J gene lost 6 bases, with 10 bases spanning the gap. The CDR3 extends over 13 amino acids. The germline CDR1 and CDR2 sequences are SGHTA and FQGNSA. CDR3 DNA sequence: TGTGCCAGCAGCTCTGGGACACCCAATGAGCAGTTCTTC. Its protein product is CASSSGTPNEQFF.

This sequence joins TRBV7-2 and TRBJ2-1, with D possibly TRBD1 on 6 matching bases. Germline CDR1 reads SGHTA; CDR2 reads FQGNSA. Trimming cost V 2 bases and J 6 bases, with 14 bases left between them. This CDR3 spans 15 amino acids. CDR3 sequence: CASSLLLTGSNEQFF. In DNA form, the CDR3 reads TGTGCCAGCAGCTTACTCCTAACAGGGTCCAATGAGCAGTTCTTC.

In its sample, this clone was seen once. The chain couples TRBV7-2 to TRBJ2-5, with 9 bases lining up with TRBD2. The CDR3 runs to 17 residues. J was trimmed by 5 bases and V by 3 bases; bases with no gene match: 13. Germline V gives CDR1 SGHTA, CDR2 FQGNSA. CDR3 loop: CASSLGNLAGWVETQYF. CDR3 nucleotides: TGTGCCAGCAGCTTGGGTAATCTAGCGGGATGGGTGGAGACCCAGTACTTC.

The chain is built from TRBV14 and TRBJ2-7, with D possibly matching TRBD2 (6 bases). The CDR3 spans 14 residues. The V end was cut by 3 bases, the J end by 3 bases, with 12 bases between. Germline V lookup: CDR1 SGHDN, CDR2 FVKESK. CDR3 residues: CASSQTGRSYEQYF. CDR3 nucleotides: TGTGCCAGCAGCCAGACGGGGAGGAGCTACGAGCAGTACTTC.

The gene calls are TRBV4-2 and TRBJ2-7; 9 positions match TRBD2. In germline, CDR1 is LGHNA, CDR2 YNFKEQ. The CDR3 has 15 residues. The V and J ends lost 1 base and 3 bases, in that order; junction bases with no gene match: 4. CDR3 region: CASSQGLAENYEQYF. CDR3 sequence (DNA): TGTGCCAGCAGCCAAGGACTAGCGGAGAACTACGAGCAGTACTTC.

The V gene is TRBV25-1, the J gene TRBJ2-1, with a weak D call TRBD1 (6 bases). The CDR3 is made up of 16 amino acids. Trimming pared 2 bases from V and 11 bases from J, leaving 22 bases between. From germline, CDR1 is MGHDK and CDR2 SYGVNS. CDR3 in amino acids: CASSESGQNPYEKQFF. The CDR3 coding sequence is TGTGCCAGCAGTGAAAGCGGACAGAACCCCTACGAGAAGCAGTTCTTC.

This chain uses TRBV5-4 with TRBJ2-5; 8 nucleotides match TRBD2. Losses at the gene ends were 2 bases for V and 3 bases for J; bases not matched to a gene: 12. The CDR3 spans 17 residues. Germline values: CDR1 SGHNT, CDR2 YYREEE (reference sequence). CDR3 in amino acids: CASSFDPGLGVKETQYF. In nucleotides, the CDR3 is TGTGCCAGCAGCTTCGATCCGGGACTAGGGGTCAAAGAGACCCAGTACTTC.

V usage is TRBV15 and J usage is TRBJ2-7, with a weak D call TRBD2 (6 bases). This CDR3 contains 12 residues. V was clipped by 2 bases and J by 6 bases, with 8 bases between them. Germline CDR1 is LNHNV and CDR2 is YYDKDF (reference sequence). The DNA of the CDR3 is TGTGCCACCAGCAGATTGGGGGGCGAGCAGTACTTC. This gives the protein CATSRLGGEQYF.

V usage is TRBV3-1 (or the pseudogene TRBV3-2) and J usage is TRBJ1-1; D might be TRBD1 (5 bases). Trimming cost V 4 bases and J 4 bases, with 13 bases left between them. Per germline, CDR1 LGHDT and CDR2 YNNKEL (reference sequence). The CDR3 is 14 residues long. The CDR3: CASSRAMGGTEAFF. CDR3 sequence (DNA): TGTGCCAGCAGCCGAGCGATGGGGGGCACTGAAGCTTTCTTT.

This clone occurred a few times. The V call is TRBV4-1, the J call TRBJ2-2, with D unresolved. Germline V gene lookup returns CDR1 MGHRA and CDR2 YSYEKL. The CDR3 has 14 amino acids. Deletions cut 4 bases from V and 2 bases from J, with 8 bases between. In DNA form, the CDR3 reads TGCGCCAGCAGCCTCCAATCAAACACCGGGGAGCTGTTTTTT. Its protein product is CASSLQSNTGELFF.

This chain links TRBV7-9 with TRBJ1-3; tentatively, D is TRBD1 (6 bases). The CDR3 has 14 amino acids. Per germline, CDR1 SEHNR and CDR2 FQNEAQ (reference sequence). Trimming removed 6 bases at V and 7 bases at J, with 16 bases between. The CDR3: CASRQGTESNTIYF. The CDR3 nucleotides read TGTGCCAGCAGGCAGGGGACGGAATCTAACACCATATATTTT.

The chain carries TRBV15 and TRBJ2-7; 8 nucleotides align to TRBD1. This CDR3 is built from 15 residues. After removal of 1 base from V and 6 bases from J, the junction contained 8 bases not matched to a gene. Germline V CDR1 and CDR2: LNHNV, YYDKDF (reference sequence). The CDR3 DNA is TGTGCCACCAGCAGAGGCGGGACAGGATCATCCGAGCAGTACTTC. Translated, it gives CATSRGGTGSSEQYF. The full variable domain, in which reference TRBV15 and TRBJ2-7 provide the parts outside the CDR3, is DAMVIQNPRYQVTQFGKPVTLSCSQTLNHNVMYWYQQKSSQAPKLLFHYYDKDFNNEADTPDNFQSRRPNTSFCFLDIRSPGLGDTAMYLCATSRGGTGSSEQYFGPGTRLTVT.

V usage is TRBV30 and J usage is TRBJ1-1; D remains ambiguous. V was trimmed by 3 bases and J by 1 base, leaving 9 bases between them. The CDR3 spans 13 residues. Germline V lookup: CDR1 GTSNPN, CDR2 SVGIG (reference sequence). CDR3 in amino acids: CAWRSGWNTEAFF. In DNA form, the CDR3 reads TGTGCCTGGAGATCCGGGTGGAACACTGAAGCTTTCTTT.

The V gene is TRBV19, the J gene TRBJ1-2; D remains ambiguous. This CDR3 has 13 amino acids. V shed 3 bases and J shed 4 bases, with 9 bases lying between them. CDR1 is LNHDA and CDR2 is SQIVND in the germline V gene (reference sequence). CDR3 bases: TGTGCCAGTAGTATGGAGCGGGTCTATGGCTACACCTTC. This gives the protein CASSMERVYGYTF.

This chain uses TRBV30 with TRBJ1-1; 7 nucleotides agree with TRBD1. The CDR3 sequence is 13 residues long. V lost 5 bases to trimming and J lost 1 base; unmatched junction nucleotides: 4. CDR1 and CDR2 from the germline V gene are GTSNPN and SVGIG (reference sequence). CDR3 residues: CAWDRVPNTEAFF. The CDR3 DNA reads TGTGCCTGGGACAGGGTACCGAACACTGAAGCTTTCTTT.

The count of this clone is one. This chain joins TRBV7-2 and TRBJ1-1; TRBD1 matches at 7 bases. V lost 3 bases, J lost 4 bases, and 8 bases stayed unmatched. The CDR3 loop spans 15 amino acids. Per the germline V gene, CDR1 is SGHTA and CDR2 is FQGNSA. The CDR3 spells CASSFKGRGTTEAFF. CDR3 nucleotide sequence: TGTGCCAGCAGCTTTAAAGGCAGGGGGACCACTGAAGCTTTCTTT.

The chain employs TRBV5-1 and TRBJ2-7, with 12 bases identical to TRBD2. CDR1 and CDR2 (germline): SGHRS, YFSETQ. This CDR3 has 18 amino acids. The V segment lost 0 bases and the J segment 4 bases; nucleotides outside the gene matches: 11. The CDR3 DNA follows: TGCGCCAGCAGCTTGGGGCTAGCGGGAGGGCCGGGGCTTTACGAGCAGTACTTC. Its protein is CASSLGLAGGPGLYEQYF.

In its sample, this clone was seen once. V gene TRBV6-5 combines with J gene TRBJ2-7; 11 positions match TRBD1. The V gene's germline CDR1 is MNHEY and CDR2 SVGAGI. Unmatched junction bases numbered 4, after V lost 4 bases and J lost 5 bases. This CDR3 region has 14 residues. For the CDR3, the DNA is TGTGCCAGCAGTTCCCCGGGACAGGGGGACGAGCAGTACTTC. Its translation: CASSSPGQGDEQYF.